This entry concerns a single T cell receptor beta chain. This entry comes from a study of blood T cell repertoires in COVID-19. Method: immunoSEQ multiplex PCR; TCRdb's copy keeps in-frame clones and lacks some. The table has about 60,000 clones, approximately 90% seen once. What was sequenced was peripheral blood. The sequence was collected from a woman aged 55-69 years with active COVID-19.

The CDR3 sequence: CASSRREGRPEGNTIYF. The CDR3 nucleotides read TGTGCCAGCAGCCGTAGAGAGGGCCGGCCGGAGGGAAACACCATATATTTT. This chain uses TRBV9 with TRBJ1-3; D is unresolved. Deletions cut 4 bases from V and 4 bases from J, with 21 bases between. The CDR3 sequence is 17 residues long. From germline, CDR1 is SGDLS and CDR2 YYNGEE.